These 30 T cell receptor beta chains originate from one sample sequenced in a study of blood T cell repertoires in COVID-19. TCRdb's table, derived via immunoSEQ multiplex PCR, lists solely in-frame clones and lacks some. Here the sample spans 200,000 to 250,000 clones, more than 70% being singletons. Source material: peripheral blood. The receptors were gathered from a woman aged 60-75 years with acute or convalescent COVID-19.

The chain uses TRBV28 and TRBJ1-5; the D is unclear. Germline V gene sequence: CDR1 MDHEN, CDR2 SYDVKM. The CDR3 contains 13 residues. The V end lost 6 bases, the J end lost 4 bases, and 10 bases lay between the germline ends. The CDR3 loop is CASRRVENQPQHF. As DNA, the CDR3 is TGTGCCAGCAGGAGGGTTGAGAATCAGCCCCAGCATTTT.

This chain joins TRBV2 and TRBJ1-5; 7 positions match TRBD1. The length of the CDR3 is 14 residues. The J segment lost 3 bases and the V segment lost 4 bases, leaving 3 bases of the junction unmatched. CDR1 is SNHLY and CDR2 is FYNNEI in the germline V gene. CDR3 residues: CASSGDSSNQPQHF. The CDR3, as DNA: TGTGCCAGCAGTGGGGACAGTTCCAATCAGCCCCAGCATTTT.

V and J are TRBV30 and TRBJ2-7, with 7 bases aligning to TRBD1. The CDR3 length is 12 residues. V lost 1 base to trimming and J lost 5 bases; unmatched junction nucleotides: 2. Germline V CDR1 and CDR2: GTSNPN, SVGIG (reference sequence). DNA of the CDR3: TGTGCCTGGAGTGCCAGGGGGAACGAGCAGTACTTC. It translates to CAWSARGNEQYF.

The J gene is TRBJ1-6, the V gene TRBV5-1; D ambiguous. Trimming stripped 5 bases from V and 7 bases from J, with 16 bases between. Per germline, CDR1 SGHRS and CDR2 YFSETQ. There are 15 residues in the CDR3. DNA for the CDR3: TGCGCCAGCAGGCTAACCGACACCCCAAATTCACCCCTCCACTTT. Translation gives CASRLTDTPNSPLHF.

This clone has just a few counts. V is TRBV27 and J is TRBJ2-7; 8 positions agree with TRBD1. V trimming: 4 bases; J trimming: 2 bases; junction bases outside the gene matches: 7. Germline V gene data show CDR1 as MNHEY and CDR2 as SMNVEV (reference sequence). This CDR3 comprises 15 residues. The CDR3 is CASSSGRGRPYEQYF. The DNA for the CDR3 is TGTGCCAGCAGTTCGGGCAGGGGGCGCCCCTACGAGCAGTACTTC.

This CDR3 reads CASTKKTGDNEKLFF. CDR3 nucleotides: TGTGCCAGCACCAAAAAGACAGGCGATAATGAAAAACTGTTTTTT. The gene calls are TRBV6-5 and TRBJ1-4; D may be TRBD1 (6 bases). The CDR3 consists of 15 residues. From germline, CDR1 is MNHEY and CDR2 SVGAGI. With 7 bases removed from V and 4 bases from J, the gap between germline ends came to 16 bases.

The gene calls are TRBV20-1 and TRBJ2-5; possibly TRBD1 for D (5 bases). V shed 3 bases and J shed 5 bases, with 7 bases lying between them. CDR3 size: 11 residues. Germline V gene sequence: CDR1 DFQATT, CDR2 SNEGSKA (reference sequence). The CDR3 reads CSASRQETQYF. CDR3 nucleotides: TGCAGTGCTAGTCGACAGGAGACCCAGTACTTC.

The chain joins TRBV5-1 to TRBJ1-2; D remains unclear. There are 11 residues in the CDR3. Germline CDR1 and CDR2: SGHRS and YFSETQ. The V end was cut by 4 bases, the J end by 11 bases, with 12 bases between. In DNA form, the CDR3 reads TGCGCCAGCAGCCCAGATCGGGAATACACCTTC. The encoded protein is CASSPDREYTF. The entire variable domain, with the rest obtained from reference TRBV5-1 and TRBJ1-2, is as follows: KAGVTQTPRYLIKTRGQQVTLSCSPISGHRSVSWYQQTPGQGLQFLFEYFSETQRNKGNFPGRFSGRQFSNSRSEMNVSTLELGDSALYLCASSPDREYTFGSGTRLTVV.

The rearrangement uses TRBV15 and TRBJ2-7; D might be TRBD1 (5 bases). There are 14 residues in the CDR3. V lost 0 bases and J 0 bases, leaving 6 bases between the germline ends. Per germline, CDR1 LNHNV and CDR2 YYDKDF (reference sequence). Here the CDR3 reads CATSRETGSYEQYF. The CDR3 nucleotides are TGTGCCACCAGCAGAGAAACAGGCTCCTACGAGCAGTACTTC.

In its sample, this clone was seen once. V gene TRBV7-8 combines with J gene TRBJ2-7; possible D gene TRBD1, 5 bases. Germline-derived CDR1 and CDR2 are SGHVS and FQNEAQ. Trimming removed 2 bases from V and 3 bases from J, with 11 bases in between. The CDR3 consists of 14 residues. Here the CDR3 DNA reads TGTGCCAGCAGCTTACAGGGCGGCCTCTACGAGCAGTACTTC. This gives the protein CASSLQGGLYEQYF.

The CDR3 coding sequence is TGCGCCAGCAGTACGACAGGGGGCGTAACCTATAATTCACCCCTCCACTTT. Translation gives CASSTTGGVTYNSPLHF. The chain links TRBV10-2 to TRBJ1-6, with TRBD1 matching over 10 bases. The CDR3 loop spans 17 amino acids. CDR1 is WSHSY, CDR2 SAAADI, per germline. With V trimmed by 5 bases and J by 2 bases, 6 bases remained unmatched.

The V call is TRBV2, the J call TRBJ2-7; 9 bases align to TRBD1. Germline V gene data show CDR1 as SNHLY and CDR2 as FYNNEI. The junction had 1 base not matched to a gene; V was cut back by 3 bases and J by 1 base. This CDR3 is built from 14 residues. The CDR3 reads CASSDGTGSYEQYF. The CDR3 region has the DNA TGTGCCAGCAGTGATGGGACAGGGTCCTACGAGCAGTACTTC.

CDR3 sequence reads: CASARQGGNTIYF. The CDR3 nucleotides are TGTGCCAGCGCCCGGCAGGGTGGAAACACCATATATTTT. The chain recombines TRBV5-6 with TRBJ1-3; TRBD1 might be the D (5 bases). Trimming cost V 7 bases and J 3 bases, with 11 bases left between them. The CDR3 loop spans 13 amino acids. Germline CDR1 is SGHDT and CDR2 is YYEEEE.

The V call is TRBV30, the J call TRBJ1-5; D is perhaps TRBD1 (6 bases). The CDR3 covers 15 residues. Deletions cut 0 bases from V and 5 bases from J, with 14 bases between. Germline V gene data show CDR1 as GTSNPN and CDR2 as SVGIG (reference sequence). The CDR3 region is CAWSVGGRFDQPQHF. CDR3 in DNA: TGTGCCTGGAGTGTAGGGGGAAGGTTCGATCAGCCCCAGCATTTT.

The genes are TRBV10-1 and TRBJ2-3; 8 nucleotides agree with TRBD1. Per germline, CDR1 WNHNN and CDR2 SYGVQD (reference sequence). The CDR3 length is 13 residues. V was clipped by 8 bases and J by 0 bases; unmatched bases: 1. The CDR3, as DNA: TGCGCCAGCCGACAGGGGAGCACAGATACGCAGTATTTT. This gives the protein CASRQGSTDTQYF.

CDR3 amino acids: CASSSPGTGATQLYGYTF. The CDR3, as DNA: TGTGCCAGCAGCTCGCCGGGGACAGGGGCCACCCAACTCTATGGCTACACCTTC. The chain combines TRBV5-5 with TRBJ1-2; 10 bases agree with TRBD1. The germline gives CDR1 SGHKS, CDR2 YYEKEE (reference sequence). The CDR3 runs to 18 residues. V was clipped by 3 bases and J by 4 bases; unmatched bases: 15. The full variable domain, completed using reference TRBV5-5 and TRBJ1-2, is DAGVTQSPTHLIKTRGQQVTLRCSPISGHKSVSWYQQVLGQGPQFIFQYYEKEERGRGNFPDRFSARQFPNYSSELNVNALLLGDSALYLCASSSPGTGATQLYGYTFGSGTRLTVV.

The chain carries TRBV5-6 and TRBJ1-5, with 9 nucleotides matching TRBD1. V gave up 4 bases and J gave up 7 bases; unmatched junction bases: 6. This CDR3 has 14 residues. Germline V gene sequence: CDR1 SGHDT, CDR2 YYEEEE. The CDR3 region has the DNA TGTGCCAGCAGCGCTAACAGGGGGCGACAGCCCCAGCATTTT. It yields the protein CASSANRGRQPQHF.

Points on this clone: Distinct nucleotide sequences in the sample also encode this CDR3. The chain combines TRBV19 with TRBJ1-5, with D uncertain. Trimming removed 5 bases at V and 2 bases at J, with 10 bases between. The CDR3 loop spans 14 amino acids. Germline V gene data show CDR1 as LNHDA and CDR2 as SQIVND (reference sequence). The CDR3 region is CASSLTGGNQPQHF. The CDR3, as DNA: TGTGCCAGTAGTTTGACCGGGGGCAATCAGCCCCAGCATTTT.

The chain is built from TRBV6-2 or TRBV6-3 and TRBJ1-2, with D possibly matching TRBD1 (6 bases). V was shortened by 4 bases and J by 4 bases, with 13 bases between the two germline ends. This CDR3 comprises 14 residues. From germline, CDR1 is MNHEY and CDR2 SVGEGT. The CDR3 here is CASSSDRTSYGYTF. The CDR3 DNA is TGTGCCAGCAGTTCCGACAGGACTTCCTATGGCTACACCTTC.

The chain carries TRBV4-3 and TRBJ1-3; TRBD1 matches at 7 bases. This CDR3 comprises 17 residues. Germline loops: CDR1 LGHNA, CDR2 YSLEER. Losses at the gene ends were 3 bases for V and 0 bases for J; bases not matched to a gene: 8. CDR3: CASSQRPTGPSGNTIYF. The CDR3 coding sequence is TGCGCCAGCAGCCAGAGGCCGACAGGGCCCTCTGGAAACACCATATATTTT.

The gene calls are TRBV9 and TRBJ2-6; 7 bases fit TRBD1. V shed 3 bases, J shed 2 bases, and the junction held 20 bases outside the gene matches. Germline CDR1 SGDLS, CDR2 YYNGEE. This CDR3 is built from 21 residues. In DNA, the CDR3 is TGTGCCAGCAGCGCCGGCGGGTTCGACAGGGTTAGGATCGCTGGGGCCAACGTCCTGACTTTC. Residues: CASSAGGFDRVRIAGANVLTF.

The chain uses TRBV19 and TRBJ2-5, with 8 bases aligning to TRBD2. Germline V gene data show CDR1 as LNHDA and CDR2 as SQIVND (reference sequence). Trimming removed 6 bases from V and 2 bases from J; junction bases left unmatched: 14. CDR3 size: 17 residues. CDR3 sequence (DNA): TGTGCCAGTAGCCGGCTGGGTCGGGGGGGGCCACAAGAGACCCAGTACTTC. Translating it yields CASSRLGRGGPQETQYF.

The rearrangement joins TRBV19 to TRBJ1-3; D not resolved. The CDR3 has 13 residues. V was cut by 4 bases and J by 6 bases, with 10 bases left in between. CDR1 and CDR2 from the germline V gene are LNHDA and SQIVND (reference sequence). CDR3 bases: TGTGCCAGTAGTAGCACGGGTACAAACACCATATATTTT. This codes for CASSSTGTNTIYF. Complete variable domain (other parts from reference TRBV19 and TRBJ1-3): DGGITQSPKYLFRKEGQNVTLSCEQNLNHDAMYWYRQDPGQGLRLIYYSQIVNDFQKGDIAEGYSVSREKKESFPLTVTSAQKNPTAFYLCASSSTGTNTIYFGEGSWLTVV.

The chain joins TRBV28 to TRBJ1-5; weak D call: TRBD1 (6 bases). Trimming cost V 6 bases and J 6 bases, with 12 bases left between them. Germline-derived CDR1 and CDR2 are MDHEN and SYDVKM. This CDR3 has 13 amino acids. Written as DNA, the CDR3 is TGTGCCAGCAGGACCACAGGGACTCAGCCCCAGCATTTT. The encoded protein is CASRTTGTQPQHF.

The chain combines TRBV29-1 with TRBJ1-2; no reliable D call. The CDR3 loop spans 14 amino acids. V lost 2 bases and J 6 bases, leaving 16 bases between the germline ends. The V gene's germline CDR1 is SQVTM and CDR2 ANQGSEA. The CDR3 DNA reads TGCAGCGTTGAAAGCGCGGTCCTCTCACATGGCTACACCTTC. The encoded protein is CSVESAVLSHGYTF.

V and J are TRBV3-1 (or the pseudogene TRBV3-2) and TRBJ2-7; 7 bases align to TRBD2. Germline CDR1 reads LGHDT; CDR2 reads YNNKEL (reference sequence). This CDR3 has 11 residues. V was pared by 10 bases and J by 2 bases, with 2 bases of the junction left unmatched. CDR3 loop: CANRGAYEQYF. The CDR3 DNA sequence: TGTGCCAACCGGGGGGCCTACGAGCAGTACTTC.

This clone was seen once. The J gene is TRBJ1-2, the V gene TRBV19, with 7 bases that match TRBD1. Germline assignment: CDR1 LNHDA and CDR2 SQIVND (reference sequence). The V and J ends lost 0 bases and 4 bases, in that order; junction bases with no gene match: 8. The CDR3 has 16 amino acids. The CDR3 coding sequence is TGTGCCAGTAGTATAGATGCGGCAGGGGGAACCTATGGCTACACCTTC. This gives the protein CASSIDAAGGTYGYTF.

The V gene is TRBV30, the J gene TRBJ1-2, with TRBD1 matching over 7 bases. CDR1 is GTSNPN, CDR2 SVGIG, per germline (reference sequence). The CDR3 runs 12 residues. The V gene end was trimmed by 3 bases and the J gene end by 8 bases; junction bases not matched to a gene: 6. The CDR3 spells CAWRKGARGYTF. CDR3 coding DNA: TGTGCCTGGAGAAAGGGGGCGAGGGGCTACACCTTC.

The chain employs TRBV11-2 and TRBJ2-2; D ambiguous. This CDR3 is built from 13 residues. Trimming pared 5 bases from V and 2 bases from J, leaving 6 bases between. CDR1 is SGHAT, CDR2 FQNNGV, per germline. In DNA form, the CDR3 reads TGTGCCAGCAGCACAACCAACACCGGGGAGCTGTTTTTT. It encodes CASSTTNTGELFF.

The chain recombines TRBV5-1 with TRBJ1-3; D not certain. V lost 4 bases, J lost 0 bases, and 5 bases lay in between. CDR3 length: 13 amino acids. Germline V gene data show CDR1 as SGHRS and CDR2 as YFSETQ. CDR3 in DNA: TGCGCCAGCAGCCCGAGCTCTGGAAACACCATATATTTT. It yields the protein CASSPSSGNTIYF.